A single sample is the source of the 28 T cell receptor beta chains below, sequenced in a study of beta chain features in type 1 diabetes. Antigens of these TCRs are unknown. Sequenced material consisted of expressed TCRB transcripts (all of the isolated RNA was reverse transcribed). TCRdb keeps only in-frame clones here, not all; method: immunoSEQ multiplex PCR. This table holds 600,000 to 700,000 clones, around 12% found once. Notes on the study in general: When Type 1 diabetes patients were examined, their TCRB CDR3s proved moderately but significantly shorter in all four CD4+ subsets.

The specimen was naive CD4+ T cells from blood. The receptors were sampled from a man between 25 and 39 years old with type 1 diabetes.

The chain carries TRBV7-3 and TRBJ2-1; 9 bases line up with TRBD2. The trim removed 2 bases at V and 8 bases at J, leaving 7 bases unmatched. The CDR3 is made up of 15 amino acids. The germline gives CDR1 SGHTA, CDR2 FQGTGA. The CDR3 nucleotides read TGTGCCAGCAGCTTAGTGGCTAGCGGGGCGCATGAGCAGTTCTTC. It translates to CASSLVASGAHEQFF.

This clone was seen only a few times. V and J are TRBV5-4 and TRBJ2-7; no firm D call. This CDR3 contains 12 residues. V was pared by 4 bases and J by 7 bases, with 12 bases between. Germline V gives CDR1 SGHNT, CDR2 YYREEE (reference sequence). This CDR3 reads CASSAGGFEQYF. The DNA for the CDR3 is TGTGCCAGCAGCGCTGGTGGATTTGAGCAGTACTTC. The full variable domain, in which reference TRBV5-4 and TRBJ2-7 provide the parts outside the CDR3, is ETGVTQSPTHLIKTRGQQVTLRCSSQSGHNTVSWYQQALGQGPQFIFQYYREEENGRGNFPPRFSGLQFPNYSSELNVNALELDDSALYLCASSAGGFEQYFGPGTRLTVT.

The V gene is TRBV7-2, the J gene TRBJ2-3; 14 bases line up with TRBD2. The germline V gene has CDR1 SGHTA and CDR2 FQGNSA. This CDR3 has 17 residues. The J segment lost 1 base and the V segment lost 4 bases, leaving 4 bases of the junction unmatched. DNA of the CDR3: TGTGCCAGCAGCTCCCGACTAGCGGGGGGGGGCACAGATACGCAGTATTTT. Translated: CASSSRLAGGGTDTQYF.

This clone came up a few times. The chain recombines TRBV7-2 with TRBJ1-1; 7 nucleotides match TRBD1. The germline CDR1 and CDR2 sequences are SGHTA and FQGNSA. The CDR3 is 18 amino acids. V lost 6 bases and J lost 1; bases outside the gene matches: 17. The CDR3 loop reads CASSQDHGDRARNTEAFF. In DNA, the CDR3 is TGTGCCAGCAGTCAAGATCACGGAGACAGGGCAAGGAACACTGAAGCTTTCTTT.

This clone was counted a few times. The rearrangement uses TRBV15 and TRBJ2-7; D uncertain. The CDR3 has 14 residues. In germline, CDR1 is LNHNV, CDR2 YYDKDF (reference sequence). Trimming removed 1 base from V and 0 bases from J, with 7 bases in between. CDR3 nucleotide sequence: TGTGCCACCAGCAGAGTTGGTCCCTCCTACGAGCAGTACTTC. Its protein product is CATSRVGPSYEQYF.

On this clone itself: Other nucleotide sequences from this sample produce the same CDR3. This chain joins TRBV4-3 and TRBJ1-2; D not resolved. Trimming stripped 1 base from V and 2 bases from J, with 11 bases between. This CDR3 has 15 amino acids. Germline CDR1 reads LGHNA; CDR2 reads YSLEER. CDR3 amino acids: CASSQVAEANYGYTF. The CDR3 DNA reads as TGCGCCAGCAGCCAAGTGGCGGAGGCGAACTATGGCTACACCTTC.

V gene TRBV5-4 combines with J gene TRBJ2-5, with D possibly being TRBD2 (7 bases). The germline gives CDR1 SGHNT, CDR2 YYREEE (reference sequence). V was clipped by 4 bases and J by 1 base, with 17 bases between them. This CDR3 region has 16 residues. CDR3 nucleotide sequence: TGTGCCAGCAGCCTCCCCTTGGCGGGGGCCCAAGAGACCCAGTACTTC. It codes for CASSLPLAGAQETQYF.

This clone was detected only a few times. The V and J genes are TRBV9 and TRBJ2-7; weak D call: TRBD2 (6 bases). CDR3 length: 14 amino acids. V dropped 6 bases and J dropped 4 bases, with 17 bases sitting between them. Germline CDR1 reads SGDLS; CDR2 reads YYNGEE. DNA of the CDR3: TGTGCCAGCAACCGTTTGGGGGGTTGGTACGAGCAGTACTTC. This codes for CASNRLGGWYEQYF.

CDR3: CASSHDYQESLRRSYNEQFF. The CDR3 nucleotides read TGTGCCAGCAGCCATGATTACCAGGAGAGCCTAAGACGCTCCTACAATGAGCAGTTCTTC. The J gene is TRBJ2-1, the V gene TRBV14, with D uncertain. The CDR3 has 20 amino acids. The V and J ends lost 3 bases and 0 bases respectively, with 24 bases between them. CDR1 is SGHDN, CDR2 FVKESK, per germline.

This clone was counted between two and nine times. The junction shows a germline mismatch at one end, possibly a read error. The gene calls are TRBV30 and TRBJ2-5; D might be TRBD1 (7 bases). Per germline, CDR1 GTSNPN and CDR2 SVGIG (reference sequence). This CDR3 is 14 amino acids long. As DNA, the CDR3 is TGTGCCTGGATTCCAGGGGGGCAACAAGGGACCCAGTACTTC. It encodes CAWIPGGQQGTQYF. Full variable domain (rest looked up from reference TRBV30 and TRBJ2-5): SQTIHQWPATLVQPVGSPLSLECTVEGTSNPNLYWYRQAAGRGLQLLFYSVGIGQISSEVPQNLSASRPQDRQFILSSKKLLLSDSGFYLCAWIPGGQQGTQYFGPGTRLLVL.

The CDR3 coding sequence is TGTGCCAGCAGCTTAGAGCGTTACTCCTACAATGAGCAGTTCTTC. This translates into CASSLERYSYNEQFF. This sequence joins TRBV11-2 and TRBJ2-1; no reliable D call. The CDR3 has 15 residues. CDR1 is SGHAT, CDR2 FQNNGV, per germline. Trimming left V 0 bases short and J 0 bases short, with 6 bases between.

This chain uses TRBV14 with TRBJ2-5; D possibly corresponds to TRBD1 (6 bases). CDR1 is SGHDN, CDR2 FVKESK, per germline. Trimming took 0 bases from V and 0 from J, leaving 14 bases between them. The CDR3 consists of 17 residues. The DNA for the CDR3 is TGTGCCAGCAGCCAAGATGACAGGTTAAGCTACCAAGAGACCCAGTACTTC. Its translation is CASSQDDRLSYQETQYF.

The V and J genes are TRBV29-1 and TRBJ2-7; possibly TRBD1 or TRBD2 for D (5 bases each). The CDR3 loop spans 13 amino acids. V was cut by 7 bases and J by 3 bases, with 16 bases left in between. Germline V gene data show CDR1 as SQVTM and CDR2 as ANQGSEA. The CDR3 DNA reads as TGCAGCGCCACCCGGGACGCGAGCTACGAGCAGTACTTC. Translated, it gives CSATRDASYEQYF.

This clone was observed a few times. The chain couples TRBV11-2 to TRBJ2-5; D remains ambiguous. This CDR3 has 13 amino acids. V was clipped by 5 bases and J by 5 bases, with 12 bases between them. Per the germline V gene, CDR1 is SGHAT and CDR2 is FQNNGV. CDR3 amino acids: CASSMALRETQYF. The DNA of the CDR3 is TGTGCCAGCAGCATGGCGTTGCGGGAGACCCAGTACTTC.

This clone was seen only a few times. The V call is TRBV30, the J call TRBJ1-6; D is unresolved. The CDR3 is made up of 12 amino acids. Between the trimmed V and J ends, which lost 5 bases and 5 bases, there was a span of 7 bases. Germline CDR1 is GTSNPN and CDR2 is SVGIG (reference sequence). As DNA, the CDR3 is TGTGCCTGGGGCCGGAATAATTCACCCCTCCACTTT. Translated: CAWGRNNSPLHF. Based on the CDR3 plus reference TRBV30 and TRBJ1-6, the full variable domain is SQTIHQWPATLVQPVGSPLSLECTVEGTSNPNLYWYRQAAGRGLQLLFYSVGIGQISSEVPQNLSASRPQDRQFILSSKKLLLSDSGFYLCAWGRNNSPLHFGNGTRLTVT.

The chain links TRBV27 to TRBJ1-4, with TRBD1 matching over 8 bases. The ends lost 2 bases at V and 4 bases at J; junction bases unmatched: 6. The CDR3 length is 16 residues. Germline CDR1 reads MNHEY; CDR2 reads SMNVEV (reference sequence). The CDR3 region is CASSLSRGQGNEKLFF. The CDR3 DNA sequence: TGTGCCAGCAGTTTAAGTCGCGGACAGGGTAATGAAAAACTGTTTTTT.

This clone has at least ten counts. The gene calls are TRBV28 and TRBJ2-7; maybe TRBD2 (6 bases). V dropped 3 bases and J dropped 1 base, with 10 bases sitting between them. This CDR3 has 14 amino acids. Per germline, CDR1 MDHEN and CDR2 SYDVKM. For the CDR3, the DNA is TGTGCCAGCAGTTTGGGCGGGATGTCCTACGAGCAGTACTTC. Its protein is CASSLGGMSYEQYF.

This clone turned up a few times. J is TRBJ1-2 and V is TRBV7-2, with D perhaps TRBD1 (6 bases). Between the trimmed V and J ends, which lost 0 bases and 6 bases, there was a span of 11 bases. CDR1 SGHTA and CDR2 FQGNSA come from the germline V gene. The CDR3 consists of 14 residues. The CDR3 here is CASSLALQGDGYTF. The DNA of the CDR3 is TGTGCCAGCAGCTTAGCCCTACAGGGAGATGGCTACACCTTC.

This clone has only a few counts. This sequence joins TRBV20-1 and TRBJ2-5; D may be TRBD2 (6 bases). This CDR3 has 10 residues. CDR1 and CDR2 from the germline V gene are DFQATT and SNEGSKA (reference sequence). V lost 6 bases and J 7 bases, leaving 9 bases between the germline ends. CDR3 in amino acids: CSAMEGTQYF. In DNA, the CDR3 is TGCAGTGCCATGGAGGGGACCCAGTACTTC.

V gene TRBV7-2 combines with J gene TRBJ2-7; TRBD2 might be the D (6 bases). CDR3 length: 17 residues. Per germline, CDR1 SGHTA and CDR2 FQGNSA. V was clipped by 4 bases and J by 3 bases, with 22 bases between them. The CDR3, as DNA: TGTGCCAGCAGCTCCCATGGTGCGGGGCGTGATGGCTACGAGCAGTACTTC. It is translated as CASSSHGAGRDGYEQYF.

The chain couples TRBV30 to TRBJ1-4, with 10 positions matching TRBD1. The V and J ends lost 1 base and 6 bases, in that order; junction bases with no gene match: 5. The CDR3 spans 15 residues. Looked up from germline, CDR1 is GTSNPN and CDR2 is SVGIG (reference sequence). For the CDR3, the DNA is TGTGCCTGGAGTGAGACAGGGGGCCTCTATGAAAAACTGTTTTTT. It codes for CAWSETGGLYEKLFF.

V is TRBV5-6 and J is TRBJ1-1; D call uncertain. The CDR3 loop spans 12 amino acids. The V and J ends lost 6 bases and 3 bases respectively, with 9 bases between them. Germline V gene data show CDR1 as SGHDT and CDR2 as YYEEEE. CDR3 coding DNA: TGTGCCAGCATGCAGAGCTACACTGAAGCTTTCTTT. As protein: CASMQSYTEAFF.

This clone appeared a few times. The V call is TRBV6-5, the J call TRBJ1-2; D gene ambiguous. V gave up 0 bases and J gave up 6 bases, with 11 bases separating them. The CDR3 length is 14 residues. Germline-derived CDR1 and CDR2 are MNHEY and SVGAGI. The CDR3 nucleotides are TGTGCCAGCAGTTACTCCGCGGGGAGGGATGGCTACACCTTC. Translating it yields CASSYSAGRDGYTF.

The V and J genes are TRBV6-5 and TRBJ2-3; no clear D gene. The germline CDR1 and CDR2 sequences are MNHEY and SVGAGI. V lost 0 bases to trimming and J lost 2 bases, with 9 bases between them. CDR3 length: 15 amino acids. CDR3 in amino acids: CASSYSNPSTDTQYF. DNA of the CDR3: TGTGCCAGCAGTTACTCGAACCCTTCCACAGATACGCAGTATTTT.

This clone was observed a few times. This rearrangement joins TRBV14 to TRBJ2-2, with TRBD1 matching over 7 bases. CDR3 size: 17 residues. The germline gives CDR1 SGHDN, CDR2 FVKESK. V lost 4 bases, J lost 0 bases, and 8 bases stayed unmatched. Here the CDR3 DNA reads TGTGCCAGCAGCCCGCGACAGGGCGATACGAACACCGGGGAGCTGTTTTTT. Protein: CASSPRQGDTNTGELFF.

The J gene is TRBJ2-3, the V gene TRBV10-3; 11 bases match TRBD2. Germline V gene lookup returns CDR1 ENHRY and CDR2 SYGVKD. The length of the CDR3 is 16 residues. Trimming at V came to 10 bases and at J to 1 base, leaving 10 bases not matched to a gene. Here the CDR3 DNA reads TGTGCCACCTCCGGACAGACTAGCGGGGGCACAGATACGCAGTATTTT. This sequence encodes CATSGQTSGGTDTQYF.

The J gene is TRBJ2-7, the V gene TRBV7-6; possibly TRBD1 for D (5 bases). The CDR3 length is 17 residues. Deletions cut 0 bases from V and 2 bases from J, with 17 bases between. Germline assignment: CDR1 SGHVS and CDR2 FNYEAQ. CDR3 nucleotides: TGTGCCAGCAGCTTAGCGCTTACCAGGGATGGCCCCTACGAGCAGTACTTC. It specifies CASSLALTRDGPYEQYF.

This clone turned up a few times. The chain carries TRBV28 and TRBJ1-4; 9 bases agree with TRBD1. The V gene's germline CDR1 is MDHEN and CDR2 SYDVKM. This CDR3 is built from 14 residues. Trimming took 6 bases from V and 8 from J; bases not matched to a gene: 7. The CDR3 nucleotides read TGTGCCAGCAGACAACAGGGGGCTCAGGAAAAACTGTTTTTT. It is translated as CASRQQGAQEKLFF. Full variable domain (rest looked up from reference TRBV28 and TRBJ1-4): DVKVTQSSRYLVKRTGEKVFLECVQDMDHENMFWYRQDPGLGLRLIYFSYDVKMKEKGDIPEGYSVSREKKERFSLILESASTNQTSMYLCASRQQGAQEKLFFGSGTQLSVL.